Below, 20 T cell receptor beta chains from the same sample are listed, as sequenced in a study of T-cell reconstitution after alpha-beta-depleted transplantation in children. A library of TCRbeta sequences, prepared with unique molecular identifiers, was generated. TCRdb re-derived calls from the PCR reads in MiXCR, one entry per CDR3 protein. The data hold hundreds of thousands of distinct CDR3 sequences, with about 12% observed a single time. Source: PBMCs from the stem cell graft donor, taken from the stem cell graft. These receptors were taken from a human donor who donated a stem cell graft to a child with acute lymphoblastic leukemia.

This clonotype occurred many times. The rearrangement joins TRBV29-1 to TRBJ2-2; 7 positions match TRBD2. The V segment lost 0 bases and the J segment 6 bases; nucleotides outside the gene matches: 7. The CDR3 is 15 amino acids. Germline CDR1 SQVTM, CDR2 ANQGSEA. CDR3 nucleotide sequence: TGCAGCGTTGAAGATGGACGAACTAGCGCCGGGGAGCTGTTTTTT. Its translation: CSVEDGRTSAGELFF.

This clonotype was seen many times. The chain joins TRBV20-1 to TRBJ2-7, with D possibly being TRBD2 (6 bases). Deletions cut 0 bases from V and 6 bases from J, with 27 bases between. Per the germline V gene, CDR1 is DFQATT and CDR2 is SNEGSKA (reference sequence). This CDR3 region has 18 residues. The CDR3 reads CSAREVGRRSWLRGEQYF. The CDR3 DNA reads as TGCAGTGCTAGAGAAGTGGGCAGGCGGAGCTGGTTGCGGGGCGAGCAGTACTTC.

This clonotype was counted at least ten times. The genes are TRBV6-2 or TRBV6-3 and TRBJ1-5; 9 bases align to TRBD1. Germline V gene data show CDR1 as MNHEY and CDR2 as SVGEGT. The V segment lost 0 bases and the J segment 5 bases; nucleotides outside the gene matches: 2. CDR3 length: 15 amino acids. The CDR3, as DNA: TGTGCCAGCAGTTACTCGGGACAGGGACATCAGCCCCAGCATTTT. Its translation: CASSYSGQGHQPQHF.

This clonotype was counted many times. The chain couples TRBV10-3 to TRBJ2-3; D is possibly TRBD1 (5 bases). CDR1 and CDR2 (germline): ENHRY, SYGVKD. This CDR3 spans 10 amino acids. V lost 9 bases and J 10 bases, leaving 11 bases between the germline ends. CDR3 sequence reads: CAIGARAQYF. For the CDR3, the DNA is TGTGCCATAGGGGCTAGGGCGCAGTATTTT.

This clonotype was observed many times. The chain uses TRBV24-1 and TRBJ1-5; 8 nucleotides line up with TRBD1. The germline CDR1 and CDR2 sequences are KGHDR and SFDVKD. The CDR3 sequence is 17 residues long. Unmatched junction bases numbered 14, after V lost 5 bases and J lost 6 bases. In DNA, the CDR3 is TGTGCCACCAGTGTAGGACAGGGACGATTGAGGGGTCAGCCCCAGCATTTT. It yields the protein CATSVGQGRLRGQPQHF.

This clonotype showed up many times. The J gene is TRBJ1-5, the V gene TRBV12-3 or TRBV12-4, with D tentatively TRBD1 (5 bases). Trimming removed 8 bases from V and 6 bases from J, with 8 bases in between. The CDR3 has 11 amino acids. CDR3 residues: CASGRGQPQHF. The CDR3 DNA follows: TGTGCCAGCGGGAGGGGTCAGCCCCAGCATTTT.

In its sample, this clonotype was seen many times. The V gene is TRBV20-1, the J gene TRBJ2-7, with 8 bases fitting TRBD2. After removal of 3 bases from V and 6 bases from J, the junction contained 4 bases not matched to a gene. The CDR3 contains 12 residues. The germline V gene has CDR1 DFQATT and CDR2 SNEGSKA (reference sequence). CDR3: CSARTSEVEQYF. For the CDR3, the DNA is TGCAGTGCTAGGACTAGCGAGGTCGAGCAGTACTTC.

This clonotype was counted many times. This chain connects TRBV3-1 to TRBJ2-7; D may be TRBD1 or TRBD2 (5 bases each). V gave up 1 base and J gave up 5 bases, with 18 bases separating them. Germline V gives CDR1 LGHDT, CDR2 YNNKEL (reference sequence). The CDR3 is 16 amino acids. The CDR3 is CASSQAGSGFFDEQYF. Written as DNA, the CDR3 is TGTGCCAGCAGCCAAGCAGGGAGTGGGTTTTTCGACGAGCAGTACTTC.

This clonotype occurred many times. This CDR3 is CASSLLAGGYNEQFF. The CDR3 region has the DNA TGTGCCAGCAGCCTCCTAGCGGGGGGCTACAATGAGCAGTTCTTC. V usage is TRBV11-2 and J usage is TRBJ2-1, with 11 bases matching TRBD2. Trimming took 5 bases from V and 3 from J; bases not matched to a gene: 3. The CDR3 is 15 residues long. Looked up from germline, CDR1 is SGHAT and CDR2 is FQNNGV. Together with reference TRBV11-2 and TRBJ2-1, the CDR3 gives the full variable domain: EAGVAQSPRYKIIEKRQSVAFWCNPISGHATLYWYQQILGQGPKLLIQFQNNGVVDDSQLPKDRFSAERLKGVDSTLKIQPAKLEDSAVYLCASSLLAGGYNEQFFGPGTRLTVL.

The table lists this clonotype with many counts. The rearrangement links TRBV18 to TRBJ2-1; D is undetermined. The germline V gene encodes CDR1 KGHSH and CDR2 LQKENI. The CDR3 has 14 residues. Trimming cost V 0 bases and J 4 bases, with 7 bases left between them. The CDR3 here is CASSPPGKYNEQFF. The CDR3, as DNA: TGTGCCAGCTCACCACCGGGCAAATACAATGAGCAGTTCTTC.

This clonotype was seen ten or more times. The chain links TRBV20-1 to TRBJ2-2; 7 nucleotides agree with TRBD2. Trimming at V came to 5 bases and at J to 1 base, leaving 7 bases not matched to a gene. The CDR3 consists of 15 residues. CDR1 DFQATT and CDR2 SNEGSKA come from the germline V gene (reference sequence). The CDR3 DNA reads as TGCAGTGCTCCCCTAGCGGCTTTGAACACCGGGGAGCTGTTTTTT. This gives the protein CSAPLAALNTGELFF.

The sample holds many counts of this clonotype. This chain links TRBV18 with TRBJ1-2, with a tentative D call TRBD1 (5 bases). This CDR3 is built from 14 residues. Trimming cost V 6 bases and J 8 bases, with 19 bases left between them. Looked up from germline, CDR1 is KGHSH and CDR2 is LQKENI. The CDR3 loop reads CASSRGTAAEGYTF. DNA for the CDR3: TGTGCCAGCTCCCGGGGGACGGCCGCGGAGGGCTACACCTTC.

This clonotype was picked up many times. The rearrangement joins TRBV3-1 to TRBJ1-5; D gene unclear. CDR1 is LGHDT, CDR2 YNNKEL, per germline (reference sequence). Trimming pared 4 bases from V and 2 bases from J, leaving 9 bases between. The CDR3 sequence is 14 residues long. CDR3 nucleotides: TGTGCCAGCAGCCGGAATATTGGCAATCAGCCCCAGCATTTT. Its translation: CASSRNIGNQPQHF.

The table lists this clonotype with many counts. DNA of the CDR3: TGCAGCGTTGATTCCGGCGGGGGCACTGAAGCTTTCTTT. It is translated as CSVDSGGGTEAFF. This chain links TRBV29-1 with TRBJ1-1; perhaps TRBD1 as D (5 bases). This CDR3 has 13 residues. Trimming cost V 3 bases and J 4 bases, with 12 bases left between them. Per the germline V gene, CDR1 is SQVTM and CDR2 is ANQGSEA.

CDR3 sequence reads: CASTPSGPPSKQYF. CDR3 DNA: TGTGCCAGCACCCCTTCAGGACCCCCAAGCAAGCAGTACTTC. The gene calls are TRBV12-3 or TRBV12-4 and TRBJ2-7; D ambiguous. The CDR3 runs to 14 residues. V was cut by 7 bases and J by 8 bases, with 21 bases left in between.

This clonotype was observed many times. The V gene is TRBV4-2, the J gene TRBJ2-5, with 14 bases aligning to TRBD2. The CDR3 sequence is 17 residues long. The J segment lost 5 bases and the V segment lost 4 bases, leaving 9 bases of the junction unmatched. Per germline, CDR1 LGHNA and CDR2 YNFKEQ. The CDR3 sequence: CASSLTGLAGVDETQYF. CDR3 nucleotide sequence: TGTGCCAGCAGCCTTACGGGACTAGCGGGAGTGGATGAGACCCAGTACTTC.

The genes are TRBV10-3 and TRBJ1-1; D may be TRBD1 (5 bases). Trimming shortened V by 5 bases and J by 11 bases, and 18 bases separated the two germline ends. CDR1 and CDR2 (germline): ENHRY, SYGVKD. The CDR3 extends over 13 amino acids. CDR3 in amino acids: CAISTPGKVEAFF. The CDR3 DNA sequence: TGTGCCATCAGTACGCCAGGGAAAGTGGAGGCTTTCTTT.

Ten or more counts support this clonotype. The chain combines TRBV5-1 with TRBJ2-7; no reliable D call. CDR3 length: 13 residues. CDR1 SGHRS and CDR2 YFSETQ come from the germline V gene. V was pared by 0 bases and J by 3 bases, with 7 bases between. In DNA form, the CDR3 reads TGCGCCAGCAGCTTGGCCGTAAACTACGAGCAGTACTTC. Protein product: CASSLAVNYEQYF. Complete variable domain (other parts from reference TRBV5-1 and TRBJ2-7): KAGVTQTPRYLIKTRGQQVTLSCSPISGHRSVSWYQQTPGQGLQFLFEYFSETQRNKGNFPGRFSGRQFSNSRSEMNVSTLELGDSALYLCASSLAVNYEQYFGPGTRLTVT.

At least ten counts were recorded for this clonotype. The chain links TRBV5-1 to TRBJ2-6, with D perhaps TRBD2 (5 bases). Germline V lookup: CDR1 SGHRS, CDR2 YFSETQ. Trimming shortened V by 0 bases and J by 4 bases, and 11 bases separated the two germline ends. CDR3 size: 16 residues. The CDR3 sequence is CASSLDPGSGANVLTF. CDR3 nucleotides: TGCGCCAGCAGCTTGGATCCGGGGTCCGGGGCCAACGTCCTGACTTTC.

This chain links TRBV30 with TRBJ1-5, with D hard to call. V lost 0 bases and J lost 2, with 8 bases in between. Germline values: CDR1 GTSNPN, CDR2 SVGIG (reference sequence). CDR3 size: 14 residues. CDR3 sequence reads: CAWSVHRGNQPQHF. In nucleotides, the CDR3 is TGTGCCTGGAGTGTACATCGGGGCAATCAGCCCCAGCATTTT.